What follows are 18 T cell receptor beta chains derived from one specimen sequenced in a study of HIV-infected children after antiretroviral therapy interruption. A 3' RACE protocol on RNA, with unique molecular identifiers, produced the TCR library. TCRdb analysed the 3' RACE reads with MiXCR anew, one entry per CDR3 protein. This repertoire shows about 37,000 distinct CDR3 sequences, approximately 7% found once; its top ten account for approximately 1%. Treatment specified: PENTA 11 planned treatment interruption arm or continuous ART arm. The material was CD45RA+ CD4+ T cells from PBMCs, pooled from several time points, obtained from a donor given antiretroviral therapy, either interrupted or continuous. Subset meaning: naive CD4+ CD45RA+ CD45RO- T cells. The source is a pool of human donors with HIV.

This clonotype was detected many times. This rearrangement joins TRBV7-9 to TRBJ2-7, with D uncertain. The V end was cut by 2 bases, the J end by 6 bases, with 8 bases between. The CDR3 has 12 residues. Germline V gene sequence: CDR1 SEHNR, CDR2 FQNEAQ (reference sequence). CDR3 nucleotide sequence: TGTGCCAGCAGCTTAAGGCCCTCCGAGCAGTACTTC. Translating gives CASSLRPSEQYF.

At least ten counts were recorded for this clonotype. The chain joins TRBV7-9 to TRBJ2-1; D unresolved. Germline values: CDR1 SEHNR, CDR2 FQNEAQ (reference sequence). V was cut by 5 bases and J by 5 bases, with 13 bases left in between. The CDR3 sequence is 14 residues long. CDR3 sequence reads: CASSPKALNNEQFF. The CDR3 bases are TGTGCCAGCAGCCCGAAGGCTTTAAACAATGAGCAGTTCTTC.

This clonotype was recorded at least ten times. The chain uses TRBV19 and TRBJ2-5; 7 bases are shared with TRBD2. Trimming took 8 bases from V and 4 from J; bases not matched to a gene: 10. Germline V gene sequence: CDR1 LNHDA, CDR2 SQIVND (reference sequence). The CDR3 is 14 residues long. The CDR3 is CASHRAGKGETQYF. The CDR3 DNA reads TGTGCCAGTCACAGAGCGGGAAAGGGAGAGACCCAGTACTTC.

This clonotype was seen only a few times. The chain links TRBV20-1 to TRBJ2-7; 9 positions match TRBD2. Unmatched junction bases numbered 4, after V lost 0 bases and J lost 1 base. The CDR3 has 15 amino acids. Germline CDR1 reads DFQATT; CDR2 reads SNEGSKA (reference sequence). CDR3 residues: CSARENLAGSYEQYF. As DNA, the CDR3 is TGCAGTGCTAGAGAGAACCTAGCGGGGTCCTACGAGCAGTACTTC.

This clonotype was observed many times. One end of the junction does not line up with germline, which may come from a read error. The CDR3 DNA reads TGTGCCAGCAGTATATCAGGGAGGGAACAGTACTTC. This gives the protein CASSISGREQYF. The J gene is TRBJ2-7, the V gene TRBV19; TRBD2 matches 7 bases. CDR1 and CDR2 (germline): LNHDA, SQIVND (reference sequence). This CDR3 is 12 amino acids long.

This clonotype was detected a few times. The CDR3 coding sequence is TGCGCCAGCAGGCTGGTGCTTTCCTCCTACAATGAGCAGTTCTTC. Amino acid sequence: CASRLVLSSYNEQFF. The V call is TRBV5-1, the J call TRBJ2-1; D ambiguous. Deletions cut 5 bases from V and 0 bases from J, with 12 bases between. The CDR3 has 15 residues. Germline loops: CDR1 SGHRS, CDR2 YFSETQ.

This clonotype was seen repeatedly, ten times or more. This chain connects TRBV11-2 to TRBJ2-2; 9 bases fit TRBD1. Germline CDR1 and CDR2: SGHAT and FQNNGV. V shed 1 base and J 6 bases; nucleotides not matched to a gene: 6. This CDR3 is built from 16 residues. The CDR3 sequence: CASSLGDRAYPGELFF. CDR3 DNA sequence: TGTGCCAGCAGCTTAGGGGACAGGGCCTACCCCGGGGAGCTGTTTTTT.

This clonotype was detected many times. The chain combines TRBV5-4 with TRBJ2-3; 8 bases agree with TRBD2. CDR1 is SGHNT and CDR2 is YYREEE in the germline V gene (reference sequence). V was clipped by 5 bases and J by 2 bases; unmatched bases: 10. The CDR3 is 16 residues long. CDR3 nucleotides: TGTGCCAGCAGAACCATCACAGCGGGAGTCACAGATACGCAGTATTTT. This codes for CASRTITAGVTDTQYF.

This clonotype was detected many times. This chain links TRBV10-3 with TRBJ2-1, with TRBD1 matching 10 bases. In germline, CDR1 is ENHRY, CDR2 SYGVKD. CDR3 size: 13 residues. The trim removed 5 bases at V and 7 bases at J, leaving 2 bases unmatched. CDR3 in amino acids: CAISTGQGNEQFF. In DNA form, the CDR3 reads TGTGCCATCAGTACGGGACAGGGGAATGAGCAGTTCTTC.

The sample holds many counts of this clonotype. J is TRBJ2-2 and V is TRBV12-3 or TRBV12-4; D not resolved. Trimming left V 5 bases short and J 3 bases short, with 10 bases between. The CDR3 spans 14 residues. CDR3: CASSGQAYTGELFF. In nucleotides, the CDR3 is TGTGCCAGCAGTGGCCAGGCTTACACCGGGGAGCTGTTTTTT.

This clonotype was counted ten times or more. CDR3 region: CSASTVSGAKNIQYF. The DNA of the CDR3 is TGCAGTGCTAGCACTGTATCTGGAGCCAAAAACATTCAGTACTTC. This chain links TRBV20-1 with TRBJ2-4; no firm D call. The CDR3 is 15 residues long. Germline V gene sequence: CDR1 DFQATT, CDR2 SNEGSKA (reference sequence). V gave up 3 bases and J gave up 0 bases, with 12 bases separating them.

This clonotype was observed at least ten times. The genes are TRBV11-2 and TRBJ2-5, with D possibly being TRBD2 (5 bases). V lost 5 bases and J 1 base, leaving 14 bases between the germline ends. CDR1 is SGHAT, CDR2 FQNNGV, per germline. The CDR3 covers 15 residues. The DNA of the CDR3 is TGTGCCAGCAGCACCGGCGGACTGCTCCAAGAGACCCAGTACTTC. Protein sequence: CASSTGGLLQETQYF.

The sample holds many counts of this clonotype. The CDR3 sequence: CASSRSSGWGHEQFF. DNA for the CDR3: TGTGCCAGCAGCCGATCCTCTGGTTGGGGGCATGAGCAGTTCTTC. V is TRBV3-1 and J is TRBJ2-1; possibly TRBD1 for D (6 bases). The germline V gene encodes CDR1 LGHDT and CDR2 YNNKEL (reference sequence). Trimming pared 4 bases from V and 8 bases from J, leaving 18 bases between. CDR3 length: 15 residues.

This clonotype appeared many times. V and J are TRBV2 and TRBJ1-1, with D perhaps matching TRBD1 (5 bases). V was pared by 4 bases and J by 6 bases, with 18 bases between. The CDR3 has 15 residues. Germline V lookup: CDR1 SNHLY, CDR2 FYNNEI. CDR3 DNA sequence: TGTGCCAGCAGTGCACGACAGACGACGAGCGCTGAAGCTTTCTTT. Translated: CASSARQTTSAEAFF.

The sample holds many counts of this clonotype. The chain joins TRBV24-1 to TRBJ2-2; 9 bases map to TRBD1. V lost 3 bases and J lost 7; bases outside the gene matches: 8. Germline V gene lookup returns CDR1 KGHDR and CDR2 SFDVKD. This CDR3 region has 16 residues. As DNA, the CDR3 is TGTGCCACCAGTGATCCCCCGGGACAGGGAGTCGGGGAGCTGTTTTTT. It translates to CATSDPPGQGVGELFF.

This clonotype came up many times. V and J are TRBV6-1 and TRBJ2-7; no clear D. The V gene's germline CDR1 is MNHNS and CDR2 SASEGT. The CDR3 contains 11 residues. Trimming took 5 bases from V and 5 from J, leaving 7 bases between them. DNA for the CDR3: TGTGCCAGCAGTCACTTCGACGAGCAGTACTTC. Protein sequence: CASSHFDEQYF.

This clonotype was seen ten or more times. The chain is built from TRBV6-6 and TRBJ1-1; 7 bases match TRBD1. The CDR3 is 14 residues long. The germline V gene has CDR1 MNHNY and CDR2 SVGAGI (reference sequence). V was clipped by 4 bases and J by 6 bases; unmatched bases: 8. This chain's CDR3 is CASSSQGGMPEAFF. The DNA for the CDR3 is TGTGCCAGCAGTTCTCAGGGGGGTATGCCTGAAGCTTTCTTT.

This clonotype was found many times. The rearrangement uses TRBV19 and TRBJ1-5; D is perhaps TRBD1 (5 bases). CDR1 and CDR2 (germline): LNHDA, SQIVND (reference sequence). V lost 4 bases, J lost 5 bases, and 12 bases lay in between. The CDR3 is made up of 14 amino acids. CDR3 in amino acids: CASSNQGRDQPQHF. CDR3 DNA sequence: TGTGCCAGTAGTAACCAGGGACGAGATCAGCCCCAGCATTTT.